This T cell receptor beta chain was profiled in a study of post-analysis software for immune sequencing data. Germline V gene lookup returns CDR1 MNHNS and CDR2 SASEGT. The CDR3 spans 11 residues. Findings and caveats of the study: Comparison of patients with controls showed five TRBV segments more frequent in patients, TRBV5-6, TRBV5-1 and TRBV20-1 among them. F measure clustering grouped samples strongly by preparation batch. Controls significantly exceeded multiple sclerosis patients in normalized Chao1 diversity.

Built from TCR beta cDNA, the libraries had unique molecular identifiers in them. Each CDR3 protein gets one entry after TCRdb re-called the PCR reads with MiXCR. The sample yields around 700,000 distinct CDR3 sequences, 59% seen once. Remarks on this clonotype: The target antigen is unknown.

The sequenced sample consisted of blood. This chain connects TRBV6-1 to TRBJ2-5; D is unclear. The J call may be wrong; the DNA end is better matched by TRBJ2-7. This receptor was identified in a girl aged 2 to 9 with multiple sclerosis. For the CDR3, the DNA is TGTGCCAGCAGTGGGTCCGGCGAGCAGTACTTC. It codes for CASSGSGEQYF.